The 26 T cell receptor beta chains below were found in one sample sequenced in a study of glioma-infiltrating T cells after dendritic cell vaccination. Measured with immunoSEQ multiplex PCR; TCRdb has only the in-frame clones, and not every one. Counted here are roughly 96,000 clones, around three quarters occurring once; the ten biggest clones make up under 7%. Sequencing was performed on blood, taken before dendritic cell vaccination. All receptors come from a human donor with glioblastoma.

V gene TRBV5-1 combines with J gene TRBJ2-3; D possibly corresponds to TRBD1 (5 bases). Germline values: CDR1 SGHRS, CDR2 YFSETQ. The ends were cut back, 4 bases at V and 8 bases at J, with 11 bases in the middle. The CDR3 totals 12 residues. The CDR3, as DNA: TGCGCCAGCAGCCACGAAGGGGCTACGCAGTATTTT. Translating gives CASSHEGATQYF. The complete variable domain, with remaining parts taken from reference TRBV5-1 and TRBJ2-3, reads KAGVTQTPRYLIKTRGQQVTLSCSPISGHRSVSWYQQTPGQGLQFLFEYFSETQRNKGNFPGRFSGRQFSNSRSEMNVSTLELGDSALYLCASSHEGATQYFGPGTRLTVL.

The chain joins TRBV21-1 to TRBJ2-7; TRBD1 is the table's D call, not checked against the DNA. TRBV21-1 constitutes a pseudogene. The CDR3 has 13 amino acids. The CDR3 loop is CARMDRGNYEQYF. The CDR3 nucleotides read TGTGCCAGAATGGACAGGGGGAACTACGAGCAGTACTTC.

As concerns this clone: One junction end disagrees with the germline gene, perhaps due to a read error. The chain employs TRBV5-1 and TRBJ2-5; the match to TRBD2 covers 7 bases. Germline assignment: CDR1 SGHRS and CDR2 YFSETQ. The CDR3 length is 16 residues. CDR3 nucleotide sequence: TGCGCCAGCAGATTGGTGAGCGGGGTAGGCCAAGAGACCCAGTACTTC. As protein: CASRLVSGVGQETQYF. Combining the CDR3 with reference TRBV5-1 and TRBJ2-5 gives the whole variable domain KAGVTQTPRYLIKTRGQQVTLSCSPISGHRSVSWYQQTPGQGLQFLFEYFSETQRNKGNFPGRFSGRQFSNSRSEMNVSTLELGDSALYLCASRLVSGVGQETQYFGPGTRLLVL.

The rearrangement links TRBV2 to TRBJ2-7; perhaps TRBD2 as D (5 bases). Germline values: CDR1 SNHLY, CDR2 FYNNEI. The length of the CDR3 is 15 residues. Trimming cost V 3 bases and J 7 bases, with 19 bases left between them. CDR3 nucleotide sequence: TGTGCCAGCAGTGACTTGGCAGCCCGGGATGGGGAGCAGTACTTC. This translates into CASSDLAARDGEQYF.

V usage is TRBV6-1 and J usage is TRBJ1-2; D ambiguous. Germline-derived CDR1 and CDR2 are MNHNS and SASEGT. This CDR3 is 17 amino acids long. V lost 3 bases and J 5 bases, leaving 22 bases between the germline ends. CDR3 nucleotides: TGTGCCAGCAGTGATGAGGTCAACCTCCTCCCTTATTATGGCTACACCTTC. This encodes CASSDEVNLLPYYGYTF.

The CDR3 nucleotides are TGCGCCAGCAGCCACGTGACAGGGACTGCCTACGAGCAGTACTTC. It translates to CASSHVTGTAYEQYF. The chain couples TRBV4-1 to TRBJ2-7; a possible D gene is TRBD1 (7 bases). This CDR3 spans 15 amino acids. Germline V CDR1 and CDR2: MGHRA, YSYEKL. Trimming stripped 3 bases from V and 2 bases from J, with 14 bases between.

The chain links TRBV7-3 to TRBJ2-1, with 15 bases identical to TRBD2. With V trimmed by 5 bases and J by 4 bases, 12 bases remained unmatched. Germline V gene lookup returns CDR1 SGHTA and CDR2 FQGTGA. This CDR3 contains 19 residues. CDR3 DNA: TGTGCCAGCAGCCGCAATCCGGGACTAGCGGGGGGAGAGTACAATGAGCAGTTCTTC. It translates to CASSRNPGLAGGEYNEQFF.

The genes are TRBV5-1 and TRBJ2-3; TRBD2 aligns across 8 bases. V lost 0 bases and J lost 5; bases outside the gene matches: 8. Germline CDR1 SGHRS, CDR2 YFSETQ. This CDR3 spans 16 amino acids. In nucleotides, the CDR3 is TGCGCCAGCAGCTTGGGGGTTCTAGCGGGTGTAGATACGCAGTATTTT. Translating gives CASSLGVLAGVDTQYF.

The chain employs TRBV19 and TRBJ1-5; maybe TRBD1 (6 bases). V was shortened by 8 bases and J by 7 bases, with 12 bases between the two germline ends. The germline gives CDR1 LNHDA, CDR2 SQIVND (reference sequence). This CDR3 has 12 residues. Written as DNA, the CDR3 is TGTGCCAGTGCGAGGGGGAACCAGCCCCAGCATTTT. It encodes CASARGNQPQHF.

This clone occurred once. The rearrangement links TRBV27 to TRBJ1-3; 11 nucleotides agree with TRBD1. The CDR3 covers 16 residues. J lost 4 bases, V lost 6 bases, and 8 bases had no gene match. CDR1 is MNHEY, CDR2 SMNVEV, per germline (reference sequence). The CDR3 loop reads CASSPRGQGAGNTIYF. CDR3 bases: TGTGCCAGCAGCCCACGAGGACAGGGGGCGGGAAACACCATATATTTT.

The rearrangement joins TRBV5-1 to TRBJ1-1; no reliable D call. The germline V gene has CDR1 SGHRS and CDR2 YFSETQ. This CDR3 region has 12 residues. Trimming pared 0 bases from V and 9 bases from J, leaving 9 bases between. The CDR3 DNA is TGCGCCAGCAGCTTGGATGGCAAACAAGCTTTCTTT. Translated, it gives CASSLDGKQAFF.

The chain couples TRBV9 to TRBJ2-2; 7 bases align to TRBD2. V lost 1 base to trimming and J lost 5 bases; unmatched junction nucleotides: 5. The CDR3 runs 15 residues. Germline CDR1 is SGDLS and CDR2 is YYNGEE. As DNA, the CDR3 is TGTGCCAGCAGCGTACCTAGCGGTCCTACCGGGGAGCTGTTTTTT. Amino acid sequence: CASSVPSGPTGELFF.

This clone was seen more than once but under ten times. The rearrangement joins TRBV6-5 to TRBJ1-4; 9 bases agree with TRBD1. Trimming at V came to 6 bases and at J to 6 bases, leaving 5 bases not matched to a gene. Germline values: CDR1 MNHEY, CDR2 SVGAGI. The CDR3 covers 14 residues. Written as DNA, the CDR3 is TGTGCCAGCAGGGGACAGGGTTGGGATGAAAAACTGTTTTTT. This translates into CASRGQGWDEKLFF.

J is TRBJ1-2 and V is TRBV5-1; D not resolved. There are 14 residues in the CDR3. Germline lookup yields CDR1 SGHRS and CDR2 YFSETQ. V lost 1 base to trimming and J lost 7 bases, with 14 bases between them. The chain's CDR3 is CASSLWASGSGYTF. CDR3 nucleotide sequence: TGCGCCAGCAGCTTGTGGGCGTCAGGTAGTGGCTACACCTTC. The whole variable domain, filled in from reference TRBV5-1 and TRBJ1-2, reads KAGVTQTPRYLIKTRGQQVTLSCSPISGHRSVSWYQQTPGQGLQFLFEYFSETQRNKGNFPGRFSGRQFSNSRSEMNVSTLELGDSALYLCASSLWASGSGYTFGSGTRLTVV.

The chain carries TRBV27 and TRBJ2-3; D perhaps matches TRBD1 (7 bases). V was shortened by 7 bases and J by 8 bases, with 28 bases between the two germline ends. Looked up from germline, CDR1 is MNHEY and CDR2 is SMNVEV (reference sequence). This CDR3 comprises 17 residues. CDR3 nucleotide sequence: TGTGCCAGCACCTCTCAGGGGGGTAACCATGGGGGTGGTACGCAGTATTTT. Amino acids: CASTSQGGNHGGGTQYF.

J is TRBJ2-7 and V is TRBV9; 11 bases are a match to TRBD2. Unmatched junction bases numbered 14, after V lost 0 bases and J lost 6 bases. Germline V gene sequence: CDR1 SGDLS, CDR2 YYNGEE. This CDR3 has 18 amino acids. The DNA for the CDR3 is TGTGCCAGCAGCGTAGGGACCCTAGCGGGAGGACTGGAGAGCGAGCAGTACTTC. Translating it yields CASSVGTLAGGLESEQYF. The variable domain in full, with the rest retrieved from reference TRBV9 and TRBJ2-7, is DSGVTQTPKHLITATGQRVTLRCSPRSGDLSVYWYQQSLDQGLQFLIQYYNGEERAKGNILERFSAQQFPDLHSELNLSSLELGDSALYFCASSVGTLAGGLESEQYFGPGTRLTVT.

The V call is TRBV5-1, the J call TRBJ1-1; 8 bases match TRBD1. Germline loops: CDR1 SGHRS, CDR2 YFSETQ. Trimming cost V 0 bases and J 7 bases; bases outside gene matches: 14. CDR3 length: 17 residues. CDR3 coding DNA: TGCGCCAGCAGCTTGGATAACCAGCGGACAGGGAGGATTGAAGCTTTCTTT. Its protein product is CASSLDNQRTGRIEAFF.

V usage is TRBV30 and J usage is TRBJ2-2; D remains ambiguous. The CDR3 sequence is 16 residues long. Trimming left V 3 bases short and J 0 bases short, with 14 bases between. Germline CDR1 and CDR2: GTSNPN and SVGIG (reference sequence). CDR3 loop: CAWRDGSVPNTGELFF. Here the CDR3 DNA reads TGTGCCTGGAGGGATGGAAGCGTTCCGAACACCGGGGAGCTGTTTTTT. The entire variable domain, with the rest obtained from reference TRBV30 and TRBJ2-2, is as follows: SQTIHQWPATLVQPVGSPLSLECTVEGTSNPNLYWYRQAAGRGLQLLFYSVGIGQISSEVPQNLSASRPQDRQFILSSKKLLLSDSGFYLCAWRDGSVPNTGELFFGEGSRLTVL.

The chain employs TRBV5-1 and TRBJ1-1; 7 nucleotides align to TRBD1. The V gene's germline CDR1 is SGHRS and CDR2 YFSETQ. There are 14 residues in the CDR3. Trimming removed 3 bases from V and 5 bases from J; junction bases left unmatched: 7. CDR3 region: CASSSDRVGTEAFF. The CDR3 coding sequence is TGCGCCAGCAGCTCTGACAGGGTGGGGACTGAAGCTTTCTTT.

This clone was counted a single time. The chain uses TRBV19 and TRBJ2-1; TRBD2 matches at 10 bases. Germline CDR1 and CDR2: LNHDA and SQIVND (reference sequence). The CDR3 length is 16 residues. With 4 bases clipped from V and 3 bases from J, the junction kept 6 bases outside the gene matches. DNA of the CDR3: TGTGCCAGTAGTACGAGCGGGGGGGGACACTACAATGAGCAGTTCTTC. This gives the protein CASSTSGGGHYNEQFF. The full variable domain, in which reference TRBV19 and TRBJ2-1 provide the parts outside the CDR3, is DGGITQSPKYLFRKEGQNVTLSCEQNLNHDAMYWYRQDPGQGLRLIYYSQIVNDFQKGDIAEGYSVSREKKESFPLTVTSAQKNPTAFYLCASSTSGGGHYNEQFFGPGTRLTVL.

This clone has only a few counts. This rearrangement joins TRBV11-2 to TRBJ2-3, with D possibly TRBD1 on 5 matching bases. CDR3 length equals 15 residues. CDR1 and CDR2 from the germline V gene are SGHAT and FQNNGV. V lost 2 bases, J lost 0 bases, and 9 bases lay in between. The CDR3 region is CASSLKGASTDTQYF. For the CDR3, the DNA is TGTGCCAGCAGCTTAAAAGGGGCTAGCACAGATACGCAGTATTTT. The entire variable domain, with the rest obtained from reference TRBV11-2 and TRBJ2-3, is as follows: EAGVAQSPRYKIIEKRQSVAFWCNPISGHATLYWYQQILGQGPKLLIQFQNNGVVDDSQLPKDRFSAERLKGVDSTLKIQPAKLEDSAVYLCASSLKGASTDTQYFGPGTRLTVL.

For the CDR3, the DNA is TGTGCCTGGAGCGGGAAAGCGGTAGCAGATACGCAGTATTTT. Its protein product is CAWSGKAVADTQYF. V gene TRBV30 combines with J gene TRBJ2-3, with a weak D call TRBD2 (5 bases). The CDR3 loop spans 14 amino acids. The germline gives CDR1 GTSNPN, CDR2 SVGIG (reference sequence). Trimming shortened V by 3 bases and J by 4 bases, and 14 bases separated the two germline ends.

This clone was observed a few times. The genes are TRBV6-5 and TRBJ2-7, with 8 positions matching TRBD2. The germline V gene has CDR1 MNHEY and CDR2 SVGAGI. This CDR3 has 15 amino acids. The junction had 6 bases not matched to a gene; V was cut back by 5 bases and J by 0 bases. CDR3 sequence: CASSREGRGSYEQYF. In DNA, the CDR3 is TGTGCCAGCAGTCGGGAGGGGAGGGGCTCCTACGAGCAGTACTTC.

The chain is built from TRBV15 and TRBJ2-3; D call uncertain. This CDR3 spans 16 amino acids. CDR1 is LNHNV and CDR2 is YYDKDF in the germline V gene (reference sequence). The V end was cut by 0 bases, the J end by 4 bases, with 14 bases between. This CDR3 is CATSRDARRDSDTQYF. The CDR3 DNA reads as TGTGCCACCAGCAGAGACGCACGTCGAGATTCAGATACGCAGTATTTT.

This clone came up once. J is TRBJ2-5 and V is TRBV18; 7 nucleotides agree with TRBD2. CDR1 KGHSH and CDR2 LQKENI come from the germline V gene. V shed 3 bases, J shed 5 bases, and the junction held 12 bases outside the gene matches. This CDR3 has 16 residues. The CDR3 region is CASSPGGLGVPETQYF. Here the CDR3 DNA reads TGTGCCAGCTCACCTGGAGGACTAGGGGTACCGGAGACCCAGTACTTC.

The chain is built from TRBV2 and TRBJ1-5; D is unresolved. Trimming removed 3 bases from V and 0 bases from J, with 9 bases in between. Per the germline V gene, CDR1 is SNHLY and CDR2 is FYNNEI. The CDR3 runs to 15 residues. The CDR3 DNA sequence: TGTGCCAGCAGTGATTTGGGGAGTAGCAATCAGCCCCAGCATTTT. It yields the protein CASSDLGSSNQPQHF.